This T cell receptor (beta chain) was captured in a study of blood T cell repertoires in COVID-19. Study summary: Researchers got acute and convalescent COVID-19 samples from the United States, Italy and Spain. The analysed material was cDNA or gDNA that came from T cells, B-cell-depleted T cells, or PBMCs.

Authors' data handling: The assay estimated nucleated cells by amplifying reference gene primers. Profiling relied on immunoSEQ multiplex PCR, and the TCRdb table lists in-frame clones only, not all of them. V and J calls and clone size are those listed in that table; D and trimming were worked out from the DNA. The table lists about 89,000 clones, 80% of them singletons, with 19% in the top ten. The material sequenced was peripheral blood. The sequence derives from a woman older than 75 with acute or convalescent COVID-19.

The CDR3 loop reads CASSFPTDTQYF. Here the CDR3 DNA reads TGTGCCAGCAGCTTTCCTACAGATACGCAGTATTTT. The rearrangement joins TRBV7-9 to TRBJ2-3, with D uncertain. The CDR3 length is 12 residues. Trimming pared 3 bases from V and 3 bases from J, leaving 4 bases between. Germline-derived CDR1 and CDR2 are SEHNR and FQNEAQ (reference sequence).